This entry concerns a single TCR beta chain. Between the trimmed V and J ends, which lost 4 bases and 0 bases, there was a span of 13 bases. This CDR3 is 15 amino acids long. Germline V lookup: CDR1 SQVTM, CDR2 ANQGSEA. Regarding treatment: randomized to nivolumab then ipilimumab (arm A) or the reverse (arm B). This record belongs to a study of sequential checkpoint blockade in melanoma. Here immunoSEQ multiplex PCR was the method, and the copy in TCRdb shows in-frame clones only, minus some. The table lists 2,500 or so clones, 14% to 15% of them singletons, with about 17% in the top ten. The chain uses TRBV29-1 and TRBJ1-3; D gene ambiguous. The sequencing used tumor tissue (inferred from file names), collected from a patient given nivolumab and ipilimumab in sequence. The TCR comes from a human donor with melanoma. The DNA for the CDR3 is TGCAGCGTTGCGTACGGGCGCGGCTCTGGAAACACCATATATTTT. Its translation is CSVAYGRGSGNTIYF.